This T cell receptor beta chain emerged from a study of control samples from healthy donors and cancer patients. This clone was seen more than once but under ten times. The CDR3 sequence is 14 residues long. V was clipped by 4 bases and J by 6 bases, with 12 bases between them. From germline, CDR1 is SGHNT and CDR2 YENEEA. The method was immunoSEQ multiplex PCR; TCRdb's version includes in-frame clones alone and lacks a portion of them. The sample lists under 95,000 clones, roughly 82% occurring once. The sequenced sample was blood. The clonotype comes from a man aged 50-60 years in good health. The chain links TRBV11-3 to TRBJ2-2; D might be TRBD1 or TRBD2, each matching 5 bases. This CDR3 is CASSWGRSSGELFF. The CDR3 DNA reads TGTGCCAGCAGCTGGGGACGGAGTTCCGGGGAGCTGTTTTTT.